This T cell receptor (beta chain) was profiled in a study of blood T cell repertoires in COVID-19. About the study: The study drew acute and convalescent COVID-19 samples from the United States, Italy and Spain. From T cells, B-cell-depleted T cells, or PBMCs came the material, which was cDNA or gDNA.

Trimming removed 1 base at V and 3 bases at J, with 8 bases between. In germline, CDR1 is SEHNR, CDR2 FQNEAQ (reference sequence). This CDR3 region has 14 residues. Some clones are missing from TCRdb's copy, which holds only in-frame ones; the method was immunoSEQ multiplex PCR. The sample records roughly 230,000 clones, more than 80% being singletons. Specimen: peripheral blood. V gene TRBV7-9 combines with J gene TRBJ2-3; no definite D call. The clonotype originates from a human donor in a cohort sampled during active COVID-19. CDR3 in DNA: TGTGCCAGCAGCTTAGGGTCAGGAACAGATACGCAGTATTTT. It is translated as CASSLGSGTDTQYF. The variable domain in full, with the rest retrieved from reference TRBV7-9 and TRBJ2-3, is DTGVSQNPRHKITKRGQNVTFRCDPISEHNRLYWYRQTLGQGPEFLTYFQNEAQLEKSRLLSDRFSAERPKGSFSTLEIQRTEQGDSAMYLCASSLGSGTDTQYFGPGTRLTVL.